The sequence of this T cell receptor (beta chain) was determined in a study of control samples from healthy donors and cancer patients. Generated by immunoSEQ multiplex PCR, the TCRdb table keeps only in-frame clones and is missing some. The sample includes some 130,000 clones, 90% of them seen just once. Germline V gene data show CDR1 as MDHEN and CDR2 as SYDVKM. The ends were cut back, 4 bases at V and 5 bases at J, with 11 bases in the middle. There are 13 residues in the CDR3. The sample consisted of blood. The V and J genes are TRBV28 and TRBJ1-2; D unresolved. This clonotype was obtained from a man aged 35 to 55 in good health. The CDR3, as DNA: TGTGCCAGCAGTTCTACGACTCGGTATGGCTACACCTTC. This encodes CASSSTTRYGYTF.